The T cell receptor beta chain under discussion was sequenced for a study of Graves' ophthalmopathy and Graves' hyperthyroidism. Study-wide context: Investigators collected peripheral blood at initial diagnosis, before any treatment was given.

This clonotype was seen repeatedly, ten times or more. What it recognizes is unknown. None of the included patients had other autoimmune diseases, uncontrolled infections, pregnancy or lactation, as these led to exclusion. PBMCs were obtained from roughly 9.7 ml of fresh peripheral blood. Study observations and caveats: The majority of expanded thyroid clonotypes above 0.001 frequency also occurred in blood.

Amplification of the TCR beta CDR3 regions used RNA transcripts (as template). The workflow started with a first-round RT-PCR run with HTBI primers and then moved on to a second-round multiplex PCR. One entry per CDR3 protein results from TCRdb running MiXCR on the multiplex PCR reads. This sample has about 620,000 distinct CDR3 sequences, with approximately 22% found just once. The sequenced material came from peripheral blood. The receptor's source is a woman aged 18-29 years with stable Graves' hyperthyroidism. Some clones in this sample may be carry-over from other donors' samples.

The DNA of the CDR3 is TGTGCCAGCAGTTACCCGGCAGACGCTGAAGCTTTCTTT. Protein sequence: CASSYPADAEAFF. The chain has TRBV6-2 or TRBV6-3 and TRBJ1-1; D is unclear. Germline CDR1 MNHEY, CDR2 SVGEGT. CDR3 length equals 13 residues. With 2 bases removed from V and 6 bases from J, the gap between germline ends came to 10 bases.